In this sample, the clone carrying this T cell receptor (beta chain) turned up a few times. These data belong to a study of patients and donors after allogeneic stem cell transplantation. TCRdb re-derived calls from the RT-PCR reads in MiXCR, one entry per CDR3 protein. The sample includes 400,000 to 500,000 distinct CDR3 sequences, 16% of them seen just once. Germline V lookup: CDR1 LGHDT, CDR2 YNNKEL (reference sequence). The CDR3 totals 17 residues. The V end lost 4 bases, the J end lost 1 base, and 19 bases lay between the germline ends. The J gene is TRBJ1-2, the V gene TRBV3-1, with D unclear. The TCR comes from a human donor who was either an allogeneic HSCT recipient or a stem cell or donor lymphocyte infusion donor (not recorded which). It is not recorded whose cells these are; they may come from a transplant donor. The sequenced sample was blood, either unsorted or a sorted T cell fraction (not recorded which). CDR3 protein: CASSPAKKGIGNYGYTF. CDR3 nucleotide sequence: TGTGCCAGCAGCCCAGCCAAGAAAGGGATTGGTAACTATGGCTACACCTTC.